This passage covers 8 T cell receptor beta chains from one sample sequenced in a study of cytomegalovirus exposure and HLA in healthy donors. With 60 Vbeta and 13 Jbeta primers, the PCR was carried out. Profiled with immunoSEQ multiplex PCR; TCRdb holds only in-frame clones, not every one. The data hold fewer than 150,000 clones, with roughly 77% observed a single time. The sequencing input was PBMCs. The receptors come from a man aged 25-45 years in good health.

J is TRBJ2-1 and V is TRBV6-4; TRBD2 matches at 10 bases. Losses at the gene ends were 4 bases for V and 6 bases for J; bases not matched to a gene: 6. CDR3 length: 15 amino acids. The germline CDR1 and CDR2 sequences are MRHNA and SNTAGT. This CDR3 reads CASSALAGVLNEQFF. Here the CDR3 DNA reads TGTGCCAGCAGTGCTCTAGCGGGAGTCCTCAATGAGCAGTTCTTC.

The rearrangement joins TRBV28 to TRBJ1-5, with unresolved D. Trimming stripped 6 bases from V and 2 bases from J, with 14 bases between. From germline, CDR1 is MDHEN and CDR2 SYDVKM. CDR3 size: 15 residues. In DNA form, the CDR3 reads TGTGCCAGCAGGCCCATAAGAGCCGGCAATCAGCCCCAGCATTTT. Its protein is CASRPIRAGNQPQHF.

The chain has TRBV10-2 and TRBJ2-7; 8 bases are shared with TRBD2. J lost 3 bases, V lost 2 bases, and 12 bases had no gene match. This CDR3 has 17 residues. Per germline, CDR1 WSHSY and CDR2 SAAADI. The CDR3 DNA sequence: TGCGCCAGCAGTGAGCTTGCGGGAGGACCCCTTGGCTACGAGCAGTACTTC. Translated: CASSELAGGPLGYEQYF.

The chain carries TRBV30 and TRBJ2-1; 8 positions agree with TRBD2. V trimming: 2 bases; J trimming: 9 bases; junction bases outside the gene matches: 9. Germline CDR1 GTSNPN, CDR2 SVGIG (reference sequence). The length of the CDR3 is 14 residues. CDR3 bases: TGTGCCTGGAGTCGTGGACTAGCAGTAAGTGAGCAGTTCTTC. Its translation: CAWSRGLAVSEQFF.

The chain employs TRBV6-5 and TRBJ2-5; perhaps TRBD2 as D (5 bases). The end of the DNA fits TRBJ2-7 better, so the J call may be wrong. CDR1 is MNHEY, CDR2 SVGAGI, per germline. The CDR3 length is 14 residues. This CDR3 is CASSSGRSSYEQYF. The CDR3 DNA reads as TGTGCCAGCAGTAGCGGAAGGAGCTCCTACGAGCAGTACTTC.

The V gene is TRBV7-2, the J gene TRBJ2-7, with TRBD2 matching 7 bases. The CDR3 is made up of 15 amino acids. With 1 base clipped from V and 1 base from J, the junction kept 4 bases outside the gene matches. CDR1 and CDR2 from the germline V gene are SGHTA and FQGNSA. CDR3 protein: CASSLVLAGSYEQYF. CDR3 DNA sequence: TGTGCCAGCAGCTTAGTTTTAGCGGGTTCCTACGAGCAGTACTTC.

The rearrangement uses TRBV5-4 and TRBJ2-7; TRBD2 is a possible D gene (6 bases). Germline CDR1 is SGHNT and CDR2 is YYREEE (reference sequence). The V end was cut by 2 bases, the J end by 0 bases, with 9 bases between. This CDR3 comprises 14 residues. CDR3 in DNA: TGTGCCAGCAGCTTCGGCGGGGCCTCCTACGAGCAGTACTTC. It yields the protein CASSFGGASYEQYF.

The chain links TRBV5-4 to TRBJ1-5, with 8 bases identical to TRBD1. Unmatched junction bases numbered 11, after V lost 4 bases and J lost 5 bases. The germline V gene has CDR1 SGHNT and CDR2 YYREEE (reference sequence). The CDR3 length is 16 residues. The CDR3 bases are TGTGCCAGCAGCCCTTGGACAGGGAGGGTGGATCAGCCCCAGCATTTT. This codes for CASSPWTGRVDQPQHF. The full variable domain, its missing parts supplied by reference TRBV5-4 and TRBJ1-5, is ETGVTQSPTHLIKTRGQQVTLRCSSQSGHNTVSWYQQALGQGPQFIFQYYREEENGRGNFPPRFSGLQFPNYSSELNVNALELDDSALYLCASSPWTGRVDQPQHFGDGTRLSIL.